These 5 T cell receptor beta chains came from one sample sequenced in a study of persistence of HIV-infected CD4 T cells (TCRdb year 2020). The immunoSEQ hsTCRB assay version 4, run in survey mode, was used to sequence TCRbeta repertoires from genomic DNA. Here the immuneACCESS table is served through TCRdb, limited to in-frame sequences with V and J called. Missing clones are a known gap in these copies; in checked studies unresolved V genes cover under half, and the rest lacks a known reason. This sample has under 40,000 clones in its table, and 65% to 90% of those were observed once. The ten top clones hold 15% to 20% of the sample. This specimen's treatment or condition label, interpreted: suppressive antiretroviral therapy. A pool of overlapping 15-mer peptides from HIV-1 Gag, at 0.95 to 1 ug per peptide per mL, was used to stimulate the cells. Nonresponding CD40L-negative CD69-negative CD45RO-high memory CD4+ T cells were sorted as memory populations depleted of antigen-responding cells.

The antigens these receptors bind are not known. The source material was CD4+ T cells sorted from PBMCs after roughly 18-hour stimulation, sampled from a patient who received antiretroviral therapy. The intended sense of this specimen's cell subset or site label: CD40L-CD69- CD45RO-high memory CD4 T cells not responding to Gag peptides. The receptor set was obtained from an adult woman with HIV who was CMV-seropositive.

This clone is categorized as medium-sized. V is TRBV5-1 and J is TRBJ2-5; 7 bases fit TRBD1. The CDR3 has 15 amino acids. V was pared by 4 bases and J by 5 bases, with 11 bases of the junction left unmatched. Germline values: CDR1 SGHRS, CDR2 YFSETQ. The CDR3 protein is CASSGDRVGFETQYF. The CDR3 DNA reads as TGCGCCAGCAGCGGAGACAGGGTCGGGTTTGAGACCCAGTACTTC. Complete variable domain (other parts from reference TRBV5-1 and TRBJ2-5): KAGVTQTPRYLIKTRGQQVTLSCSPISGHRSVSWYQQTPGQGLQFLFEYFSETQRNKGNFPGRFSGRQFSNSRSEMNVSTLELGDSALYLCASSGDRVGFETQYFGPGTRLLVL.

This chain connects TRBV28 to TRBJ1-2; TRBD1 aligns across 7 bases. V lost 6 bases, J lost 8 bases, and 12 bases stayed unmatched. Germline CDR1 and CDR2: MDHEN and SYDVKM. This CDR3 has 14 residues. The CDR3 nucleotides read TGTGCCAGCAGCCTAGACAGGGTAAATAGGGGCTACACCTTC. Residues: CASSLDRVNRGYTF.

J is TRBJ2-4 and V is TRBV4-3, with a weak D call TRBD2 (7 bases). CDR3 length equals 14 residues. The germline V gene has CDR1 LGHNA and CDR2 YSLEER. V lost 1 base and J 6 bases, leaving 10 bases between the germline ends. CDR3 nucleotide sequence: TGCGCCAGCAGCCAAGGGGGGGGCTTAAACATTCAGTACTTC. It encodes CASSQGGGLNIQYF.

The chain employs TRBV3-1 (or the pseudogene TRBV3-2) and TRBJ1-6; D ambiguous. The CDR3 is made up of 13 amino acids. Trimming took off 4 bases at V and 11 bases at J, with 12 bases between the two ends. Germline V gives CDR1 LGHDT, CDR2 YNNKEL (reference sequence). The chain's CDR3 is CASSLTPVAPLHF. CDR3 in DNA: TGTGCCAGCAGCCTCACTCCTGTTGCACCCCTCCACTTT.

The rearrangement joins TRBV18 to TRBJ2-7, with D perhaps matching TRBD1 (5 bases). Between the trimmed V and J ends, which lost 2 bases and 3 bases, there was a span of 14 bases. CDR1 KGHSH and CDR2 LQKENI come from the germline V gene. CDR3 length equals 15 residues. The chain's CDR3 is CASSPSQGRGYEQYF. The CDR3 nucleotides read TGTGCCAGCTCACCATCCCAGGGTAGAGGCTACGAGCAGTACTTC.